These 13 T cell receptor beta chains were sequenced from one sample in a study of primary melanoma T cells and metastatic recurrence. The assay was immunoSEQ multiplex PCR, and TCRdb's table has in-frame clones only and misses some. This table has fewer than 1,000 clones, roughly 80% appearing once. The sample comprised melanoma tumor tissue. Receptors were obtained from a human donor with melanoma.

The chain employs TRBV2 and TRBJ2-3, with D possibly TRBD2 on 5 matching bases. Germline loops: CDR1 SNHLY, CDR2 FYNNEI. V lost 6 bases, J lost 0 bases, and 10 bases lay in between. This CDR3 spans 14 amino acids. The CDR3 loop is CASRLATSTDTQYF. Written as DNA, the CDR3 is TGTGCCAGCAGGTTAGCGACCAGCACAGATACGCAGTATTTT.

V and J are TRBV15 and TRBJ2-1; TRBD2 aligns across 16 bases. Germline V gene lookup returns CDR1 LNHNV and CDR2 YYDKDF (reference sequence). This CDR3 has 20 amino acids. V lost 0 bases, J lost 3 bases, and 8 bases stayed unmatched. DNA of the CDR3: TGTGCCACCAGCAGAGACCCTCCGGGACTAGCGGGAGGGGGCTACAATGAGCAGTTCTTC. This encodes CATSRDPPGLAGGGYNEQFF.

The sample holds a few counts of this clone. The genes are TRBV6-8 and TRBJ2-1; D unclear. V lost 5 bases and J lost 8, with 16 bases in between. Looked up from germline, CDR1 is MNHGY and CDR2 is SAAAGT. The CDR3 consists of 14 residues. CDR3 nucleotide sequence: TGTGCCAGCAGTGAGATTATTGGAAACGATGAGCAGTTCTTC. Its translation is CASSEIIGNDEQFF.

V is TRBV11-3 and J is TRBJ1-4; tentatively, D is TRBD1 (6 bases). V lost 5 bases, J lost 2 bases, and 12 bases lay in between. The CDR3 runs 15 residues. Germline CDR1 is SGHNT and CDR2 is YENEEA. CDR3 loop: CASSKQGSTNEKLFF. The CDR3 DNA is TGTGCCAGCAGCAAACAGGGTTCGACTAATGAAAAACTGTTTTTT.

This clone was seen only a few times. The chain links TRBV29-1 to TRBJ2-7; 7 positions match TRBD1. Germline-derived CDR1 and CDR2 are SQVTM and ANQGSEA. V shed 0 bases and J 2 bases; nucleotides not matched to a gene: 7. This CDR3 has 15 residues. CDR3 region: CSVEDPTGLTYEQYF. In DNA form, the CDR3 reads TGCAGCGTTGAAGACCCGACAGGGCTCACCTACGAGCAGTACTTC.

The chain joins TRBV19 to TRBJ2-3; D is uncertain. V lost 6 bases to trimming and J lost 4 bases, with 11 bases between them. Germline V gene sequence: CDR1 LNHDA, CDR2 SQIVND (reference sequence). CDR3 length: 13 residues. The CDR3 here is CASRGLGADTQYF. The CDR3 nucleotides read TGTGCCAGTAGAGGCCTTGGGGCAGATACGCAGTATTTT.

The chain links TRBV12-5 to TRBJ1-1; unclear D gene. This CDR3 region has 14 residues. Germline-derived CDR1 and CDR2 are LGHNT and FRNRAP. The V end was cut by 7 bases, the J end by 1 base, with 13 bases between. The CDR3 DNA reads as TGTGCTAGTGAGTTTGGGGAGGCGAACACTGAAGCTTTCTTT. It translates to CASEFGEANTEAFF. The full variable domain, in which reference TRBV12-5 and TRBJ1-1 provide the parts outside the CDR3, is DARVTQTPRHKVTEMGQEVTMRCQPILGHNTVFWYRQTMMQGLELLAYFRNRAPLDDSGMPKDRFSAEMPDATLATLKIQPSEPRDSAVYFCASEFGEANTEAFFGQGTRLTVV.

The chain combines TRBV6-8 with TRBJ2-5; 8 bases are a match to TRBD2. Per the germline V gene, CDR1 is MNHGY and CDR2 is SAAAGT. The ends lost 10 bases at V and 5 bases at J; junction bases unmatched: 9. The CDR3 extends over 13 amino acids. Written as DNA, the CDR3 is TGTGCCATCAGCGCCAGCGGGGGCGAGACCCAGTACTTC. It specifies CAISASGGETQYF.

The V gene is TRBV5-1, the J gene TRBJ1-1, with unresolved D. Germline loops: CDR1 SGHRS, CDR2 YFSETQ. Trimming stripped 4 bases from V and 3 bases from J, with 16 bases between. This CDR3 comprises 15 residues. The CDR3 coding sequence is TGCGCCAGCAGCCCATCGACGCTCCTGGACACTGAAGCTTTCTTT. It translates to CASSPSTLLDTEAFF.

A few counts support this clone. The chain has TRBV11-3 and TRBJ1-1; 9 bases align to TRBD1. CDR3 size: 14 residues. Germline lookup yields CDR1 SGHNT and CDR2 YENEEA. V was pared by 1 base and J by 4 bases, with 1 base of the junction left unmatched. The CDR3 sequence is CASSLGQGGTEAFF. In nucleotides, the CDR3 is TGTGCCAGCAGCTTAGGACAGGGGGGCACTGAAGCTTTCTTT.

The chain links TRBV19 to TRBJ2-7; possibly TRBD1 or TRBD2 for D (5 bases each). Looked up from germline, CDR1 is LNHDA and CDR2 is SQIVND (reference sequence). Trimming took 4 bases from V and 0 from J, leaving 10 bases between them. The CDR3 is 14 amino acids. CDR3 sequence reads: CASSKEGPSYEQYF. DNA for the CDR3: TGTGCCAGTAGTAAAGAGGGACCCTCCTACGAGCAGTACTTC.

The CDR3 DNA reads TGTGCCAGCAGTTTGGTTCAGGGAACCGGCTATGGCTACACCTTC. It translates to CASSLVQGTGYGYTF. This chain joins TRBV28 and TRBJ1-2; tentatively, D is TRBD1 (5 bases). V was pared by 3 bases and J by 4 bases, with 15 bases between. The CDR3 runs to 15 residues. CDR1 is MDHEN, CDR2 SYDVKM, per germline.

In DNA, the CDR3 is TGTGCCAGCAGTCCCATAGGGGGGGCCTCTGGGGCCAACGTCCTGACTTTC. Translating gives CASSPIGGASGANVLTF. The rearrangement links TRBV6-8 to TRBJ2-6, with D possibly matching TRBD2 (7 bases). Germline CDR1 MNHGY, CDR2 SAAAGT. Trimming removed 5 bases at V and 0 bases at J, with 14 bases between. CDR3 size: 17 residues.